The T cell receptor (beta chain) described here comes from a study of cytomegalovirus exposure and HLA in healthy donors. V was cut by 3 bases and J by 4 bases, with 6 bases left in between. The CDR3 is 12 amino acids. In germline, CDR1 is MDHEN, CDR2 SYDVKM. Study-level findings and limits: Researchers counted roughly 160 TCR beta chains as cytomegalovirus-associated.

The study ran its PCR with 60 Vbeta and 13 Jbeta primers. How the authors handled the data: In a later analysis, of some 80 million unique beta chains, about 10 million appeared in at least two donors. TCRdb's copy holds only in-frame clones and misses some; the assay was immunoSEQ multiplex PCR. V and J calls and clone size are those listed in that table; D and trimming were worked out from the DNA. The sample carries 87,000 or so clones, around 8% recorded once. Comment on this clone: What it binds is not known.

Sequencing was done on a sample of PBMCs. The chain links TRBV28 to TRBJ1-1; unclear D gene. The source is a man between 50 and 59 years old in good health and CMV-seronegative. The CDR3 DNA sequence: TGTGCCAGCAGTTTCCACACCACTGAAGCTTTCTTT. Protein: CASSFHTTEAFF.